One sample yielded the 20 T cell receptor beta chains listed below, sequenced in a study of cytomegalovirus exposure and HLA in healthy donors. The primer mix had 60 Vbeta and 13 Jbeta primers. Assay: immunoSEQ multiplex PCR; the TCRdb copy retains only in-frame clones and omits some. The table has roughly 130,000 clones, 74% seen once; the top ten hold less than 7%. Sequencing was carried out using PBMCs. These receptors were obtained from a woman between 45 and 60 years old in good health and CMV-seropositive.

This rearrangement joins TRBV19 to TRBJ1-1; D is uncertain. CDR1 LNHDA and CDR2 SQIVND come from the germline V gene (reference sequence). V dropped 7 bases and J dropped 4 bases, with 16 bases sitting between them. The CDR3 runs 14 residues. The CDR3 sequence: CASTPLGTRTEAFF. DNA for the CDR3: TGTGCCAGTACTCCGCTCGGTACCCGCACTGAAGCTTTCTTT.

The V and J genes are TRBV2 and TRBJ2-7; D possibly corresponds to TRBD1 (5 bases). Germline CDR1 SNHLY, CDR2 FYNNEI. The CDR3 length is 12 residues. Trimming took off 4 bases at V and 9 bases at J, with 13 bases between the two ends. This chain's CDR3 is CASSVVLQVQYF. In nucleotides, the CDR3 is TGTGCCAGCAGTGTGGTCCTACAGGTGCAGTACTTC.

The V call is TRBV2, the J call TRBJ2-5, with D unclear. The V end was cut by 2 bases, the J end by 2 bases, with 6 bases between. The CDR3 loop spans 13 amino acids. CDR1 SNHLY and CDR2 FYNNEI come from the germline V gene. The CDR3 nucleotides are TGTGCCAGCAGTGAATATCAGCAAGAGACCCAGTACTTC. Protein sequence: CASSEYQQETQYF.

This clone was observed a handful of times. The chain links TRBV27 to TRBJ2-7; 12 bases fit TRBD1. Germline-derived CDR1 and CDR2 are MNHEY and SMNVEV (reference sequence). This CDR3 has 13 residues. J was trimmed by 6 bases and V by 6 bases; bases with no gene match: 3. CDR3 coding DNA: TGTGCCAGCAGGGGACAGGGGGCTTCCGAGCAGTACTTC. Its translation: CASRGQGASEQYF.

As to this clone: This sample includes further DNA sequences coding for the same CDR3. The rearrangement links TRBV5-1 to TRBJ1-4; 10 bases are shared with TRBD1. The CDR3 totals 13 residues. CDR1 is SGHRS, CDR2 YFSETQ, per germline. The trim removed 3 bases at V and 8 bases at J, leaving 1 base unmatched. CDR3 sequence reads: CASSWDRGEKLFF. Written as DNA, the CDR3 is TGCGCCAGCAGCTGGGACAGGGGCGAAAAACTGTTTTTT. Full variable domain (outside the CDR3, taken from reference TRBV5-1 and TRBJ1-4): KAGVTQTPRYLIKTRGQQVTLSCSPISGHRSVSWYQQTPGQGLQFLFEYFSETQRNKGNFPGRFSGRQFSNSRSEMNVSTLELGDSALYLCASSWDRGEKLFFGSGTQLSVL.

CDR3: CASSFTWSAGANVLTF. The DNA of the CDR3 is TGTGCCAGCAGCTTCACTTGGTCCGCTGGGGCCAACGTCCTGACTTTC. The chain is built from TRBV7-9 and TRBJ2-6, with unresolved D. Trimming shortened V by 3 bases and J by 2 bases, and 11 bases separated the two germline ends. This CDR3 has 16 amino acids. Germline CDR1 reads SEHNR; CDR2 reads FQNEAQ (reference sequence).

The chain uses TRBV5-6 and TRBJ2-7, with D perhaps matching TRBD2 (6 bases). The CDR3 sequence is 15 residues long. Germline loops: CDR1 SGHDT, CDR2 YYEEEE. The V end was cut by 3 bases, the J end by 6 bases, with 19 bases between. The CDR3 DNA follows: TGTGCCAGCAGCTCCCGGGAGAGGGGATCTCTCGAGCAGTACTTC. Protein product: CASSSRERGSLEQYF.

V and J are TRBV29-1 and TRBJ2-5, with a tentative D call TRBD2 (7 bases). This CDR3 has 14 residues. Per the germline V gene, CDR1 is SQVTM and CDR2 is ANQGSEA. V lost 6 bases, J lost 6 bases, and 20 bases lay in between. CDR3 coding DNA: TGCAGCGTGGAAACACCGGGGGGCACAAAGACCCAGTACTTC. The encoded protein is CSVETPGGTKTQYF.

The gene calls are TRBV19 and TRBJ1-1; unclear D gene. The ends were cut back, 7 bases at V and 4 bases at J, with 13 bases in the middle. CDR1 and CDR2 (germline): LNHDA, SQIVND (reference sequence). The CDR3 has 13 amino acids. The CDR3 DNA is TGTGCCAGTACCGCGACCTGGAGCACTGAAGCTTTCTTT. It codes for CASTATWSTEAFF.

This clone was detected a few times. The rearrangement links TRBV25-1 to TRBJ2-3; 11 bases match TRBD2. CDR1 and CDR2 from the germline V gene are MGHDK and SYGVNS. CDR3 length: 15 amino acids. V lost 7 bases to trimming and J lost 5 bases; unmatched junction nucleotides: 8. CDR3 sequence: CASKPSGGRGDTQYF. Written as DNA, the CDR3 is TGTGCCAGCAAGCCTAGCGGGGGGCGCGGAGATACGCAGTATTTT.

The chain couples TRBV7-2 to TRBJ1-5, with D maybe TRBD1 (5 bases). Trimming shortened V by 5 bases and J by 2 bases, and 19 bases separated the two germline ends. This CDR3 is 17 amino acids long. The V gene's germline CDR1 is SGHTA and CDR2 FQGNSA. CDR3: CASSPLGAHGGNQPQHF. In nucleotides, the CDR3 is TGTGCCAGCAGCCCCCTTGGGGCCCACGGAGGCAATCAGCCCCAGCATTTT.

The rearrangement joins TRBV5-5 to TRBJ1-2; TRBD1 might be the D (5 bases). CDR1 and CDR2 (germline): SGHKS, YYEKEE (reference sequence). Trimming took off 2 bases at V and 1 base at J, with 6 bases between the two ends. The CDR3 has 13 residues. The CDR3 loop is CASSFDSNYGYTF. The CDR3 nucleotides are TGTGCCAGCAGCTTCGACAGTAACTATGGCTACACCTTC. Looking up the rest from reference TRBV5-5 and TRBJ1-2 gives the full variable domain: DAGVTQSPTHLIKTRGQQVTLRCSPISGHKSVSWYQQVLGQGPQFIFQYYEKEERGRGNFPDRFSARQFPNYSSELNVNALLLGDSALYLCASSFDSNYGYTFGSGTRLTVV.

This chain links TRBV6-5 with TRBJ1-2, with 8 bases aligning to TRBD1. The CDR3 sequence is 15 residues long. Germline V lookup: CDR1 MNHEY, CDR2 SVGAGI. The ends lost 2 bases at V and 2 bases at J; junction bases unmatched: 4. CDR3 DNA sequence: TGTGCCAGCAGTTACGGCCGGGACAGGAACTATGGCTACACCTTC. Its translation: CASSYGRDRNYGYTF.

This chain connects TRBV5-1 to TRBJ2-5; D is possibly TRBD1 (5 bases). Germline-derived CDR1 and CDR2 are SGHRS and YFSETQ. The CDR3 extends over 16 amino acids. The V and J ends lost 0 bases and 3 bases respectively, with 15 bases between them. This CDR3 is CASSLVMGPREETQYF. The DNA of the CDR3 is TGCGCCAGCAGCTTGGTTATGGGGCCTAGGGAAGAGACCCAGTACTTC.

The rearrangement links TRBV6-6 to TRBJ2-7; D is undetermined. The V end was cut by 6 bases, the J end by 4 bases, with 7 bases between. This CDR3 is built from 11 residues. Germline V lookup: CDR1 MNHNY, CDR2 SVGAGI (reference sequence). CDR3 region: CASRHTYEQYF. The CDR3 DNA follows: TGTGCCAGCAGGCACACATACGAGCAGTACTTC.

This sequence joins TRBV2 and TRBJ1-1, with a tentative D call TRBD1 (6 bases). V was pared by 7 bases and J by 1 base, with 13 bases between. The CDR3 contains 14 residues. Looked up from germline, CDR1 is SNHLY and CDR2 is FYNNEI. The CDR3 spells CASNWTVANTEAFF. The CDR3 bases are TGTGCCAGCAATTGGACAGTGGCGAACACTGAAGCTTTCTTT.

V gene TRBV27 combines with J gene TRBJ2-7, with D possibly matching TRBD2 (6 bases). The CDR3 runs 16 residues. CDR1 MNHEY and CDR2 SMNVEV come from the germline V gene (reference sequence). Trimming took 7 bases from V and 1 from J, leaving 20 bases between them. The CDR3 coding sequence is TGTGCCAGCACCCTCCCGGGGACTCGTCCATCCTACGAGCAGTACTTC. Amino acid sequence: CASTLPGTRPSYEQYF.

The chain has TRBV5-1 and TRBJ2-7, with 12 positions matching TRBD1. The V gene's germline CDR1 is SGHRS and CDR2 YFSETQ. There are 17 residues in the CDR3. V trimming: 4 bases; J trimming: 6 bases; junction bases outside the gene matches: 14. The CDR3 loop reads CASSITPPGQGASEQYF. The CDR3 nucleotides read TGCGCCAGCAGCATCACCCCACCGGGACAGGGGGCCAGCGAGCAGTACTTC.

The gene calls are TRBV2 and TRBJ2-5; D unclear. CDR1 SNHLY and CDR2 FYNNEI come from the germline V gene. The CDR3 has 14 amino acids. Trimming removed 3 bases at V and 0 bases at J, with 8 bases between. The CDR3 loop is CASSESQYQETQYF. The CDR3 DNA follows: TGTGCCAGCAGTGAGTCCCAGTACCAAGAGACCCAGTACTTC.

This clone was seen only a few times. One end of the junction is discordant with germline, which a read error may explain. J is TRBJ2-7 and V is TRBV7-9; D may be TRBD1 (5 bases). The V gene's germline CDR1 is SEHNR and CDR2 FQNEAQ (reference sequence). This CDR3 spans 12 amino acids. DNA for the CDR3: TGTTCCAGCCTTGGGGCTAGAAGCGAGCAGTACTTC. As protein: CSSLGARSEQYF. The full variable domain, with the rest looked up from reference TRBV7-9 and TRBJ2-7, is DTGVSQNPRHKITKRGQNVTFRCDPISEHNRLYWYRQTLGQGPEFLTYFQNEAQLEKSRLLSDRFSAERPKGSFSTLEIQRTEQGDSAMYLCSSLGARSEQYFGPGTRLTVT.